One and the same sample provided the 18 T cell receptor beta chains below, sequenced in a study of blood T cell repertoires in COVID-19. Using immunoSEQ multiplex PCR, the repertoire was profiled, and TCRdb retains in-frame clones only, with some absent. Of around 160,000 clones in the sample, roughly 90% were seen once. Material: PBMCs or T cells enriched from blood (not recorded which). These receptors originate from a woman aged 25 to 45 with acute COVID-19.

This rearrangement joins TRBV6-1 to TRBJ2-3, with 9 bases that match TRBD2. V shed 4 bases and J 4 bases; nucleotides not matched to a gene: 21. Germline V gene sequence: CDR1 MNHNS, CDR2 SASEGT. This CDR3 region has 20 residues. CDR3 region: CASSARLAGGPNPLPDTQYF. CDR3 nucleotide sequence: TGTGCCAGCAGTGCCCGGCTCGCGGGAGGGCCCAATCCCCTCCCAGATACGCAGTATTTT.

This chain uses TRBV29-1 with TRBJ2-1, with D perhaps matching TRBD1 (5 bases). Germline V gene lookup returns CDR1 SQVTM and CDR2 ANQGSEA. The CDR3 has 13 amino acids. V was trimmed by 7 bases and J by 8 bases, leaving 18 bases between them. This CDR3 reads CSAKPGSPDEQFF. The CDR3, as DNA: TGCAGCGCTAAACCAGGGTCGCCCGATGAGCAGTTCTTC.

Turning to this clone: A junction end diverges from the germline sequence, so it may reflect a read error. CDR3 sequence (DNA): TGTGCCGGCAGGGGAGGCTCCTACAATGAGCAGTTCTTC. Translation gives CAGRGGSYNEQFF. The chain has TRBV2 and TRBJ2-1, with D perhaps assigned TRBD1 or TRBD2 (6 bases each). CDR1 is SNHLY, CDR2 FYNNEI, per germline. The length of the CDR3 is 13 residues.

The chain employs TRBV4-1 and TRBJ2-5; 11 bases agree with TRBD2. This CDR3 is built from 15 residues. Unmatched junction bases numbered 2, after V lost 1 base and J lost 4 bases. Looked up from germline, CDR1 is MGHRA and CDR2 is YSYEKL. The CDR3 sequence: CASSQVGLAGETQYF. Written as DNA, the CDR3 is TGCGCCAGCAGCCAAGTAGGACTAGCGGGAGAGACCCAGTACTTC.

The chain uses TRBV2 and TRBJ2-5; 9 nucleotides line up with TRBD2. Germline CDR1 reads SNHLY; CDR2 reads FYNNEI. The CDR3 has 15 residues. V was clipped by 8 bases and J by 2 bases; unmatched bases: 9. This CDR3 reads CASSVTLAGQETQYF. DNA of the CDR3: TGTGCCAGCTCCGTGACCCTAGCGGGACAAGAGACCCAGTACTTC. Complete variable domain (other parts from reference TRBV2 and TRBJ2-5): EPEVTQTPSHQVTQMGQEVILRCVPISNHLYFYWYRQILGQKVEFLVSFYNNEISEKSEIFDDQFSVERPDGSNFTLKIRSTKLEDSAMYFCASSVTLAGQETQYFGPGTRLLVL.

V gene TRBV14 combines with J gene TRBJ1-2; 10 bases are a match to TRBD1. This CDR3 has 14 residues. The trim removed 5 bases at V and 8 bases at J, leaving 8 bases unmatched. The germline V gene has CDR1 SGHDN and CDR2 FVKESK. The CDR3 DNA reads TGTGCCAGCAGCGAGGGACAGGGGCGAGGCGGCTACACCTTC. Translated: CASSEGQGRGGYTF.

The rearrangement joins TRBV4-3 to TRBJ2-5; 11 nucleotides align to TRBD2. This CDR3 contains 17 residues. Per the germline V gene, CDR1 is LGHNA and CDR2 is YSLEER. V dropped 0 bases and J dropped 4; count of bases not matched to a gene: 7. CDR3 protein: CASSQDPVTSGTETQYF. DNA of the CDR3: TGCGCCAGCAGCCAAGATCCGGTGACTAGCGGGACAGAGACCCAGTACTTC.

This clone was counted once. The chain couples TRBV4-1 to TRBJ2-2; TRBD2 matches at 10 bases. The V segment lost 0 bases and the J segment 2 bases; nucleotides outside the gene matches: 12. This CDR3 region has 20 residues. The germline gives CDR1 MGHRA, CDR2 YSYEKL. As DNA, the CDR3 is TGCGCCAGCAGCCAAGATGGGGGAAGCGGGAGGGGACTAAACACCGGGGAGCTGTTTTTT. Its translation: CASSQDGGSGRGLNTGELFF.

The V call is TRBV27, the J call TRBJ2-7; D might be TRBD1 (6 bases). Trimming removed 6 bases from V and 3 bases from J, with 15 bases in between. The germline V gene encodes CDR1 MNHEY and CDR2 SMNVEV (reference sequence). The CDR3 is made up of 14 amino acids. CDR3 amino acids: CASRPRDTHYEQYF. CDR3 nucleotides: TGTGCCAGCAGACCCCGGGACACTCACTACGAGCAGTACTTC.

A word on this clone: A read error may produce the germline difference seen at one junction end. The V and J genes are TRBV7-7 and TRBJ1-3; weak D call: TRBD1 (5 bases). The germline V gene encodes CDR1 SSHAT and CDR2 FNYEAQ (reference sequence). This CDR3 has 14 amino acids. The CDR3 sequence: CASSLGGSGNTIYF. Written as DNA, the CDR3 is TGTGCTAGCAGCCTGGGGGGGTCCGGAAACACCATATATTTT.

The chain employs TRBV19 and TRBJ1-2; 7 positions agree with TRBD1. With 5 bases clipped from V and 8 bases from J, the junction kept 23 bases outside the gene matches. CDR1 and CDR2 (germline): LNHDA, SQIVND (reference sequence). This CDR3 comprises 18 residues. CDR3: CASSVSFTGVNLKRGYTF. CDR3 bases: TGTGCCAGTAGTGTTTCCTTCACAGGGGTAAACCTGAAACGGGGCTACACCTTC.

The chain couples TRBV29-1 to TRBJ2-3, with D possibly being TRBD1 (6 bases). V was pared by 1 base and J by 5 bases, with 10 bases between. The CDR3 is 13 residues long. Germline V gene sequence: CDR1 SQVTM, CDR2 ANQGSEA. CDR3 in amino acids: CSVEVQGRDTQYF. The DNA of the CDR3 is TGCAGCGTTGAAGTACAGGGAAGAGATACGCAGTATTTT.

This clone showed up just a few times. This chain links TRBV24-1 with TRBJ2-1, with unresolved D. V was pared by 3 bases and J by 0 bases, with 14 bases between. The CDR3 sequence is 17 residues long. Germline loops: CDR1 KGHDR, CDR2 SFDVKD. The CDR3 DNA reads as TGTGCCACCAGTGATGCAGCGACTCAAAGCTCCTACAATGAGCAGTTCTTC. Translating gives CATSDAATQSSYNEQFF.

The V gene is TRBV27, the J gene TRBJ2-2; D gene unclear. Trimming took off 6 bases at V and 3 bases at J, with 11 bases between the two ends. Per germline, CDR1 MNHEY and CDR2 SMNVEV (reference sequence). The CDR3 is 14 amino acids. CDR3 sequence: CASSPGRYTGELFF. DNA for the CDR3: TGTGCCAGCAGCCCAGGAAGATACACCGGGGAGCTGTTTTTT.

This sequence joins TRBV28 and TRBJ2-7; maybe TRBD1 (6 bases). Trimming pared 5 bases from V and 6 bases from J, leaving 11 bases between. The germline gives CDR1 MDHEN, CDR2 SYDVKM. The CDR3 extends over 12 amino acids. Written as DNA, the CDR3 is TGTGCCAGCAGTGTTCAGGGGCGCGAGCAGTACTTC. It yields the protein CASSVQGREQYF.

The chain employs TRBV29-1 and TRBJ2-3; TRBD2 matches at 8 bases. Trimming removed 4 bases from V and 6 bases from J; junction bases left unmatched: 21. The CDR3 contains 18 residues. From germline, CDR1 is SQVTM and CDR2 ANQGSEA. The CDR3 protein is CSVVPPSGLREAEDTQYF. In DNA, the CDR3 is TGCAGCGTTGTACCCCCGTCCGGATTGCGGGAGGCCGAGGATACGCAGTATTTT.

J is TRBJ2-1 and V is TRBV7-2, with unresolved D. CDR3 length equals 15 residues. V lost 5 bases, J lost 8 bases, and 19 bases lay in between. Germline V lookup: CDR1 SGHTA, CDR2 FQGNSA. In nucleotides, the CDR3 is TGTGCCAGCAGCCTAGGCGGTCTCCCTTCGGATGAGCAGTTCTTC. Translation gives CASSLGGLPSDEQFF.

This sequence joins TRBV30 and TRBJ2-5, with D possibly matching TRBD1 (6 bases). V was cut by 3 bases and J by 7 bases, with 24 bases left in between. The CDR3 runs to 16 residues. CDR1 is GTSNPN, CDR2 SVGIG, per germline (reference sequence). CDR3 bases: TGTGCCTGGAGCTCCCCAGACAGGCACCCCCAGGGGACCCAGTACTTC. This sequence encodes CAWSSPDRHPQGTQYF.